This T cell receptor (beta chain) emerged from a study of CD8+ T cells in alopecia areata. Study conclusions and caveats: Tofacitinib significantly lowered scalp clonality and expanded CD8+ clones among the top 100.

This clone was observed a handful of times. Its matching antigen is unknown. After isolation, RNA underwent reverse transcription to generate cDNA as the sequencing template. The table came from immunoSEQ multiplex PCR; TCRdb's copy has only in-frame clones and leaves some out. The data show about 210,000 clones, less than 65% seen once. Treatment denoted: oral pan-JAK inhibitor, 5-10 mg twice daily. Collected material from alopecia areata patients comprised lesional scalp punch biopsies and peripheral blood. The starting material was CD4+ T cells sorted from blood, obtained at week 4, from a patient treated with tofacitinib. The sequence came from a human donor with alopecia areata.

CDR3 bases: TGCGCCAGCAGCCAAAGTACCGCCAGGGCTAATTCACCCCTCCACTTT. It encodes CASSQSTARANSPLHF. The J gene is TRBJ1-6, the V gene TRBV4-1; D might be TRBD1 (5 bases). Germline CDR1 is MGHRA and CDR2 is YSYEKL. This CDR3 is built from 16 residues. The V end was cut by 2 bases, the J end by 6 bases, with 14 bases between.